The present T cell receptor (beta chain) was sequenced within a study of radiation and T cells in renal cell carcinoma. Findings and caveats of the study: Top tumor clonotypes rose in blood 2 weeks post-radiation, then contracted.

Germline V CDR1 and CDR2: SGHAT, FQDESV (reference sequence). Trimming pared 8 bases from V and 4 bases from J, leaving 14 bases between. This CDR3 region has 13 residues. Time point of the sample: blood 4 weeks post-SBRT, at nephrectomy. The treatment denotes: 15 Gy SBRT to primary tumor, nephrectomy 4 weeks later. The table came from immunoSEQ multiplex PCR; TCRdb's copy has only in-frame clones and leaves some out. The profile covers roughly 160,000 clones, with about 87% appearing a single time and around 11% taken by the ten largest. In the case of this clone: Its target is not known.

Material: blood, obtained from a patient whose treatment included radiotherapy and nephrectomy. The chain is built from TRBV11-1 and TRBJ1-1; D call uncertain. The source of this sequence is a woman in her fifties or sixties with renal cell carcinoma. The CDR3 DNA is TGTGCCAGCTGGCGGGGTCCGGGCACTGAAGCTTTCTTT. It is translated as CASWRGPGTEAFF.